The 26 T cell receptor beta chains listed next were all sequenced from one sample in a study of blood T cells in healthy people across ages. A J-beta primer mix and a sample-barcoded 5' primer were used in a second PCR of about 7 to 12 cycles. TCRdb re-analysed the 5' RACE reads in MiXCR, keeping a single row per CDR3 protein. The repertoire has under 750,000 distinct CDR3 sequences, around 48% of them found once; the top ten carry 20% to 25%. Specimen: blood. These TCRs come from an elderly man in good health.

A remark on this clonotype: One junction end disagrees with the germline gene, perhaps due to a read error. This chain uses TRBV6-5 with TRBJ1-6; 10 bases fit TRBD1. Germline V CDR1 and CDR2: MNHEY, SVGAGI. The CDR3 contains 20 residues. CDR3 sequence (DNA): TGTGCCAGCAGTTACAAGCCCCCGGGACAGGGGTACTCCTATAATTCACCCCCCCACTTT. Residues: CASSYKPPGQGYSYNSPPHF.

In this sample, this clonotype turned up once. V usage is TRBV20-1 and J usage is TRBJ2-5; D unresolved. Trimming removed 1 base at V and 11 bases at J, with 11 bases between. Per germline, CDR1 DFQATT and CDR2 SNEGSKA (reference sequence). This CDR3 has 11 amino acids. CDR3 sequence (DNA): TGCAGTGCTAGAGCCGGTGGTGAGCAGTACTTC. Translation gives CSARAGGEQYF.

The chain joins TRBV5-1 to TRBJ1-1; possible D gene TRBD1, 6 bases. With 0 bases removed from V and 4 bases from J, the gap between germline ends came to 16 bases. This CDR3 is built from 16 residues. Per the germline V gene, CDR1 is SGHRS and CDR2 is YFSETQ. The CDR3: CASSLAGAGASTEAFF. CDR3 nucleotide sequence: TGCGCCAGCAGCTTGGCTGGGGCAGGGGCTTCCACTGAAGCTTTCTTT.

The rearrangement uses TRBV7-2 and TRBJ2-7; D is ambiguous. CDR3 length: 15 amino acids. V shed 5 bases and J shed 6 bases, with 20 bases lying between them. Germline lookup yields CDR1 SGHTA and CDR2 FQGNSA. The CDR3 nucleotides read TGTGCCAGCAGCCCTAACGGCCGGTCCACCGGCGAGCAGTACTTC. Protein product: CASSPNGRSTGEQYF.

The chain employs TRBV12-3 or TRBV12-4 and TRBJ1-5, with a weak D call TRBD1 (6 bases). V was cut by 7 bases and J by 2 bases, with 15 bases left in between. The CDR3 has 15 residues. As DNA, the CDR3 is TGTGCCAGCACCTCTCCGGACAGTGGCAATCAGCCCCAGCATTTT. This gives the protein CASTSPDSGNQPQHF.

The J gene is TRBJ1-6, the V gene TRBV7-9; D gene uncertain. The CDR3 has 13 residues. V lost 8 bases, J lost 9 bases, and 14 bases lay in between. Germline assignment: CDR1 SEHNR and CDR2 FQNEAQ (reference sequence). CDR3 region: CASGWTDLSPLHF. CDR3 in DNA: TGTGCCAGCGGTTGGACGGATCTTTCACCCCTCCACTTT. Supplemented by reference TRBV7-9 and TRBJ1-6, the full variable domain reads DTGVSQNPRHKITKRGQNVTFRCDPISEHNRLYWYRQTLGQGPEFLTYFQNEAQLEKSRLLSDRFSAERPKGSFSTLEIQRTEQGDSAMYLCASGWTDLSPLHFGNGTRLTVT.

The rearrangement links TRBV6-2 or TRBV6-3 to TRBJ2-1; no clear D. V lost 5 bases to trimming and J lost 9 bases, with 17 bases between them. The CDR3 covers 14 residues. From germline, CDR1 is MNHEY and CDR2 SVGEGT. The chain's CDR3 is CASSRSWGLGEQFF. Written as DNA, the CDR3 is TGTGCCAGCAGTCGCTCTTGGGGTTTAGGTGAGCAGTTCTTC.

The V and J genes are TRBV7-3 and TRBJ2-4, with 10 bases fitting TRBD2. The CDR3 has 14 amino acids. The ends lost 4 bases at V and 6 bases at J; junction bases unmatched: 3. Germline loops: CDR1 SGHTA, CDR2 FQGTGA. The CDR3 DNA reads TGTGCCAGCAGCTCCCTAGCGGGGGTAAACATTCAGTACTTC. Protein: CASSSLAGVNIQYF.

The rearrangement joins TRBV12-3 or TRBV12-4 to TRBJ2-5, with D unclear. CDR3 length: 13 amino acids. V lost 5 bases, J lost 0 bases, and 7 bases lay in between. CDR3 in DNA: TGTGCCAGCAGTGCAGCGAACCAAGAGACCCAGTACTTC. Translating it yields CASSAANQETQYF.

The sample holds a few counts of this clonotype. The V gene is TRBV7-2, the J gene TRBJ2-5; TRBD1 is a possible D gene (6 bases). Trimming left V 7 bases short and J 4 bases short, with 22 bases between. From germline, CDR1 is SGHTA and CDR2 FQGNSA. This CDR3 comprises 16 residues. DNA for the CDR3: TGTGCCAGCACCCCAAGCACAGGGATTATCGGAGAGACCCAGTACTTC. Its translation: CASTPSTGIIGETQYF.

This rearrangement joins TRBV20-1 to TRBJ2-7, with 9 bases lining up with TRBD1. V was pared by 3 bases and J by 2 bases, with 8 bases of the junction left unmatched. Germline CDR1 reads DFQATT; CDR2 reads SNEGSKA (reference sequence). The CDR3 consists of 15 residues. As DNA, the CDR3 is TGCAGTGCTAGGGCAGGGACAGGGTTTACCTACGAGCAGTACTTC. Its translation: CSARAGTGFTYEQYF.

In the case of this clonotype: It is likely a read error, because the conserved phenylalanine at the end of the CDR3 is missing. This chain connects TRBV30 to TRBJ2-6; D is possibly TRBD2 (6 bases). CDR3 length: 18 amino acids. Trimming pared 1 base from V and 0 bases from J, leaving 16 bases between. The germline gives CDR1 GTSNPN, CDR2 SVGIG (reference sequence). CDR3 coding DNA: TGTGCCTGGAGTGCTGCGGGAAGGCTGGGCTCTGGGGCCAACGTCCTGACTGTC. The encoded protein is CAWSAAGRLGSGANVLTV.

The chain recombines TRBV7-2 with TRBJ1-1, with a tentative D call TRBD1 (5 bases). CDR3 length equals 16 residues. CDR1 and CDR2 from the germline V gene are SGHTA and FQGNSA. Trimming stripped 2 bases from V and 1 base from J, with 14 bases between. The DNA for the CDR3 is TGTGCCAGCAGCTTACAGGGAGGTCACGGGAACACTGAAGCTTTCTTT. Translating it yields CASSLQGGHGNTEAFF.

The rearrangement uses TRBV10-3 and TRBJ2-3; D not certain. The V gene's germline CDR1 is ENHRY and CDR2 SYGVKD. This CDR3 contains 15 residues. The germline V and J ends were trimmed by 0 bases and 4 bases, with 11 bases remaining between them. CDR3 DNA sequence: TGTGCCATCAGTGAGTCGAGTGAGCGCCCAGATACGCAGTATTTT. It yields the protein CAISESSERPDTQYF.

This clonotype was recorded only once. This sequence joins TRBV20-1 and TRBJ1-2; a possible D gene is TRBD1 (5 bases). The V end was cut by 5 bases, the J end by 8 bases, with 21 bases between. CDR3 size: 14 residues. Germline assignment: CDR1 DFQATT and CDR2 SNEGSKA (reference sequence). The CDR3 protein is CSAGGAYPTGGYTF. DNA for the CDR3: TGCAGTGCTGGGGGAGCTTATCCTACCGGCGGCTACACCTTC.

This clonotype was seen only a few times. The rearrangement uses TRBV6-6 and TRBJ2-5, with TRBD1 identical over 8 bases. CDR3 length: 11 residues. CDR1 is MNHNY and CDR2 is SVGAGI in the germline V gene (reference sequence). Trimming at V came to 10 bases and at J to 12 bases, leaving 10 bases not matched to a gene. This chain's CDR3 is CATGQETLEYF. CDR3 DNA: TGTGCCACGGGACAGGAGACTCTTGAGTACTTC.

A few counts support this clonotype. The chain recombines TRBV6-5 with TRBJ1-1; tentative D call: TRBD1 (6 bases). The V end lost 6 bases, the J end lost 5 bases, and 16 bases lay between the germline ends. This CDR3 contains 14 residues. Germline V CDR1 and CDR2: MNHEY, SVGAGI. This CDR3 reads CASRLTGLGTEAFF. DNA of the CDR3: TGTGCCAGCAGACTAACAGGGCTAGGGACTGAAGCTTTCTTT.

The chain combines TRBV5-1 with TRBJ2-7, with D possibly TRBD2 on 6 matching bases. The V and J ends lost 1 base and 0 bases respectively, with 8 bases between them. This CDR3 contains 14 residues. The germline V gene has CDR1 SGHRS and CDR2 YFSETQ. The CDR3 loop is CASSLLASSYEQYF. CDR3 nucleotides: TGCGCCAGCAGCTTGCTAGCGAGCTCCTACGAGCAGTACTTC.

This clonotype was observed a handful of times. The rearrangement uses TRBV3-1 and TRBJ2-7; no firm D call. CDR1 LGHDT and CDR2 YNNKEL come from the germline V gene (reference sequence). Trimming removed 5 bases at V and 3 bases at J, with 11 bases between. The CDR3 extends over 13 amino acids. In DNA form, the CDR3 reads TGTGCCAGCAGCATCTCAGTGGACTACGAGCAGTACTTC. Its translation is CASSISVDYEQYF.

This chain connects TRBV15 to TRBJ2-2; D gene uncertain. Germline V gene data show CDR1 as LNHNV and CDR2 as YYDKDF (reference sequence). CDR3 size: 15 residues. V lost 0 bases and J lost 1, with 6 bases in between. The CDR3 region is CATSRDVLNTGELFF. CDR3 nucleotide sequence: TGTGCCACCAGCAGAGATGTGTTGAACACCGGGGAGCTGTTTTTT.

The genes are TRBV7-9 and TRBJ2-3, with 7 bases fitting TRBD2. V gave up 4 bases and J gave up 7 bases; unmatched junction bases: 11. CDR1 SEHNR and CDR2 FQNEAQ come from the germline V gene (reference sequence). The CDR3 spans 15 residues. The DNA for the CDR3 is TGTGCCAGCAGCTCCCTGGTAGCTAGCGGTAATACGCAGTATTTT. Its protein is CASSSLVASGNTQYF.

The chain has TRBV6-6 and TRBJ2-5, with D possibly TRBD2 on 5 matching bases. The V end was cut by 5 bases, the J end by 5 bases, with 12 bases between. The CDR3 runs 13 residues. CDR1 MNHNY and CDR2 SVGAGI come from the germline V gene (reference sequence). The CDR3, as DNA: TGTGCCAGCAGTGACTATGCCCCCGAGACCCAGTACTTC. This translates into CASSDYAPETQYF.

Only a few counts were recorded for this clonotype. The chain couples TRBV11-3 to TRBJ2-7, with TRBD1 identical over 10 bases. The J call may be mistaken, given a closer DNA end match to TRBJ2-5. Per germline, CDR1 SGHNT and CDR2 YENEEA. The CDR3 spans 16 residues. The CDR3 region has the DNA TGTGCCAGCAGCTTGGATTCGGGACAGGGGAGAGAGACCCAGTACTTC. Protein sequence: CASSLDSGQGRETQYF.

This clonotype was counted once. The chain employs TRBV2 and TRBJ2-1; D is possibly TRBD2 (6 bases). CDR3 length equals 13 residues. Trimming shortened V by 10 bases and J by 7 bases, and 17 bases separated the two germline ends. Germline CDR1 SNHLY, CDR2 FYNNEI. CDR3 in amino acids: CAISGLPGNEQFF. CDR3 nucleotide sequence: TGTGCCATATCTGGACTACCCGGGAATGAGCAGTTCTTC.

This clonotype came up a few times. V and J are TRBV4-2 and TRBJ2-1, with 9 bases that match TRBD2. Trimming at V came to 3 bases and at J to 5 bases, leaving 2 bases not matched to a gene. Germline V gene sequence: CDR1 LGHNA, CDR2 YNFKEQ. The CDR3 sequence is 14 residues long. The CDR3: CASSQAGGHNEQFF. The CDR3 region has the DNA TGTGCCAGCAGCCAGGCGGGAGGGCACAATGAGCAGTTCTTC.

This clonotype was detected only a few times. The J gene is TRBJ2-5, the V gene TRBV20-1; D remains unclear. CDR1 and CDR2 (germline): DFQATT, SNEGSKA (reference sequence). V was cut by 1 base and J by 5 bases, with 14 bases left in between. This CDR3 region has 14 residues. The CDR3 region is CSARVPLGSETQYF. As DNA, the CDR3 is TGCAGTGCTAGAGTCCCCCTGGGGTCGGAGACCCAGTACTTC.